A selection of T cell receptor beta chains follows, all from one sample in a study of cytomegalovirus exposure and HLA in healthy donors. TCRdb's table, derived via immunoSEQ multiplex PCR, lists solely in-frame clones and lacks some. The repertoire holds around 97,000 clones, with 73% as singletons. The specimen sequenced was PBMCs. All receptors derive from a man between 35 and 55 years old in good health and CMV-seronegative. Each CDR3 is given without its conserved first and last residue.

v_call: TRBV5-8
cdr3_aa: ASSLMAATNEKLF

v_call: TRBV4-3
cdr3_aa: ASSHRTGGLEKLF

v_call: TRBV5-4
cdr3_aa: ASSLVGARGGYT

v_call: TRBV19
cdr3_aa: ARIIYDRSVPTNEKLF

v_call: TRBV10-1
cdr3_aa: ASSEFGTGHNYGYT

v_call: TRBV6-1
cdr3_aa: ASSETNLGQGVIRGYT

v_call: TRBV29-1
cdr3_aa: SVGSGYEQY

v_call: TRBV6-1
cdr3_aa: ASSGRTLGQETQY

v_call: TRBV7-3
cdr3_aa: ASSFGGGQETQY

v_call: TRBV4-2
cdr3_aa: ASSQDLWGGSNQPQH

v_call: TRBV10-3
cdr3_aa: AISRRDTGVSYEQY

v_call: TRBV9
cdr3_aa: ASSLGTGASYEQY

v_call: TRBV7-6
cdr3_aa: ASSLERQGGDEQF

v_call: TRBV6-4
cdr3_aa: ASSLGVNTEAF

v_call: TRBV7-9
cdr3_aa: ASSLGTGFSYNEQF

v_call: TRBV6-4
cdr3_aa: ASSTQGGTEAF

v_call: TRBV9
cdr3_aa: ASSVEGVDETQY

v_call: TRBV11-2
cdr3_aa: ASSWGVQETQY

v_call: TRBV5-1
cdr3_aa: ASSFGGIETQY

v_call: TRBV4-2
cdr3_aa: ASSQAPGGLSQH

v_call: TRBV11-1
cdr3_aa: ASRSSDRGAHQPQH

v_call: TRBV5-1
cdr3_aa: ASSLTLTGNTIY

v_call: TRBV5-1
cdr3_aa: ASSLGQGIGNTIY

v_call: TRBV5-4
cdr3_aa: ASSARQGQDYGYT

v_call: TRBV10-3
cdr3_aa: AIGLQGAINEQY

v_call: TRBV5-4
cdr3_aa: ASSSGQGRYEQY

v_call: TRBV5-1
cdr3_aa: ASSLALAGGEETQY

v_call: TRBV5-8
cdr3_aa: ASSSGGILTNEKLF

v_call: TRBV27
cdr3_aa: ASSSSGIAGGPTDTQY

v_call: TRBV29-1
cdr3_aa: SVVEGSYEQY

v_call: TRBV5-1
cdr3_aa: ASSWLRQGDYGYT

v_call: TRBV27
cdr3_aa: ASSLEHPGVYSPLH

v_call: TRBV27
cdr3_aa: ASSRFGLAGRDEQF

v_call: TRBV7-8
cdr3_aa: ASSLRGYEQY

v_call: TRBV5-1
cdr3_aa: ASSNEGSNYGYT

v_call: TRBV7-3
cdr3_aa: ASSPTGSNTEAF

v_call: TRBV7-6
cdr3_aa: ASSPTTGVSGNTIY

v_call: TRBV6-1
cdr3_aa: ASSARTGSSYNSPLH

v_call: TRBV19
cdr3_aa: ASSMGGARGTEAF

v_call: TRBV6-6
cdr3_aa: ASSYRGRRYEQY

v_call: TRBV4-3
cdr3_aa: ASSQEDRANYEQY

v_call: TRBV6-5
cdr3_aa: ATAPGQGFYGYT

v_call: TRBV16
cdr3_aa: ASSPDRGTTNEQF

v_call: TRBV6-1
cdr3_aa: ASSESMETQY

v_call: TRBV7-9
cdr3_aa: ASSAGIYEQY

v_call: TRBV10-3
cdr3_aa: AIRGETTSTDTQY

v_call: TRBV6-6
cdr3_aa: ASSYGGAAETQY

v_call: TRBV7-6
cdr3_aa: ASSLVPRADNSPLH

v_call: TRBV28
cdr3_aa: ASRATGQGHNYGYT

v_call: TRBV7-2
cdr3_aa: ASSLETASGNSPLH

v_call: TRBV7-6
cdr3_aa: ASSLNFRASGKAYEQY